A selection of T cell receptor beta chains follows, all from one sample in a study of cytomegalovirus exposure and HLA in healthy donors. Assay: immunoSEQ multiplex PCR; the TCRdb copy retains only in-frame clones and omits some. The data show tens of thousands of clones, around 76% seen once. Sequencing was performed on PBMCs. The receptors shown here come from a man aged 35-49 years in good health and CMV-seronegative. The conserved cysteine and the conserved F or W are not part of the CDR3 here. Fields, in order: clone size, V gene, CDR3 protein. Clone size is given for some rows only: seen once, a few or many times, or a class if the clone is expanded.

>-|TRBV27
ASIRENGYT
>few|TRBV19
ASSMGGPTLEAF
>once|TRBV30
AWSVQRGTGAYGYT
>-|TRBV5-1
ASSLGGGGQPQH
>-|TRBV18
ASSIAGELF
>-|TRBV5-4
ASSLRGHSGNTIY
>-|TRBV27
ASLTSGGASYNEQF
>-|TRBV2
ASTGVEPRSEKLF
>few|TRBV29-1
SVEGLAGADEQF
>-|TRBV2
ASGTDEYEQY
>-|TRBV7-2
ASSSAPSGSGADTQY
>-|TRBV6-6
ASSGTSVAYEQY
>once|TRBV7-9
AWSGTRYNEQF
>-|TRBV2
ASRPGQTPYQPQH
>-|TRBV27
ASSSGARRAYSSEAF
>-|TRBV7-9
ASSPPGQGQNYEQY
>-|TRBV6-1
ASSVDRSDSPLH
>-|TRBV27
ASSWTGSYEQY
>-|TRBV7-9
ASTTTRGRHSGANVLT
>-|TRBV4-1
ASSQTRTGTGSNSPLH
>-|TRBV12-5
ASGLVMGTNSYNEQF
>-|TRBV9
ASSTGTSGTYEQY
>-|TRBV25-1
ASASRQGDTGELF
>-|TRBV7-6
ASSSPGQGAPAF
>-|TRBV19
ASSEGRNRVRELF
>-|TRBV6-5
ASGSSTNGDTQY
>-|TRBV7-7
ASSLQQGTEAF
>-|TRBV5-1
ASSLTGYQPQH
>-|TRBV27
ASSTGNEQF
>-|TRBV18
ASSPSPQSSTNEKLF